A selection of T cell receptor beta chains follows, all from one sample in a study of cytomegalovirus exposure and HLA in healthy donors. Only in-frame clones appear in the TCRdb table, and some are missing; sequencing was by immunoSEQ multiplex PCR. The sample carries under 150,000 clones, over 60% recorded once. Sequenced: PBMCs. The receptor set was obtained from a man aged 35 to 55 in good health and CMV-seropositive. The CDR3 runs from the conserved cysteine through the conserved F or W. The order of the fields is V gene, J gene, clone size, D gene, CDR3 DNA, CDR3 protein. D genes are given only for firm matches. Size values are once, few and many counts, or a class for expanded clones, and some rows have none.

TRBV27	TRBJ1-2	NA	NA	TGTGCCAGCAGTTTATCTGGCAGGGGAGCTAACTATGGCTACACCTTC	CASSLSGRGANYGYTF
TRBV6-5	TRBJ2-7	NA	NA	TGTGCCAGCAGTTACTCGAGGTCAGGGGGGTCCTACGAGCAGTACTTC	CASSYSRSGGSYEQYF
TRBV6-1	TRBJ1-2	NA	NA	TGTGCCAGCACTCGCCGAGCCCTCTATGGCTACACCTTC	CASTRRALYGYTF
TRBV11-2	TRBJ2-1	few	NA	TGTGCCAGCAGCTCGCAGAAGCGGGCGGCCGACGATGAGCAGTTCTTC	CASSSQKRAADDEQFF
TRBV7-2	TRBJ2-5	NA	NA	TGTGCCAGCAGCCTACGGACAGACCAAGAGACCCAGTACTTC	CASSLRTDQETQYF
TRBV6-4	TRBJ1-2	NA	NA	TGTGCCAGCAGCGCCACAGGATGGGGCTATGGCTACACCTTC	CASSATGWGYGYTF
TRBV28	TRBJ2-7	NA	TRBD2	TGTGCCAGCAGTTTAGATTATAGGACTAGCGGGCCCTACGAGCAGTACTTC	CASSLDYRTSGPYEQYF
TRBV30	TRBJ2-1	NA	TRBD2	TGTGCCTGGAGTGAGGGTGGGGGAGGGTACAATGAGCAGTTCTTC	CAWSEGGGGYNEQFF
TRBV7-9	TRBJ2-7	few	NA	TGTTCCAGCAGCCCGGACAGCTACGAGCAGTACTTC	CSSSPDSYEQYF
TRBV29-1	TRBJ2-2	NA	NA	TGCAGCGTTTTGACTATAACCGGGGAGCTGTTTTTT	CSVLTITGELFF
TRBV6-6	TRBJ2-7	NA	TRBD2	TGTGCCAGCAGCCAGCTAGCGGGAGGGACCTACGAGCAGTACTTC	CASSQLAGGTYEQYF
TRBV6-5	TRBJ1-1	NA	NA	TGTGCCAGCAGTTACTCAAACAGATATACTGAAGCTTTCTTT	CASSYSNRYTEAFF
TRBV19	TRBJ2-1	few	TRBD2	TGTGCCAGTAGCTCTAGCGGGATTTCGGGTGAGCAGTTCTTC	CASSSSGISGEQFF
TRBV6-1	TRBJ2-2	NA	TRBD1	TGTGCCAGCAGCGAGGGACAGGTCCTCACCGGGGAGCTGTTTTTT	CASSEGQVLTGELFF
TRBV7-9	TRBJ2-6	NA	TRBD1	TGTGCCAGCAGCTCGTGGACAGGGCGCTCTGGGGCCAACGTCCTGACTTTC	CASSSWTGRSGANVLTF
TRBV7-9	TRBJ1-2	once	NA	TGTGCCAGCAGCCAATACGGGCCTGGGGAGGGGAATGGCTACACCTTC	CASSQYGPGEGNGYTF
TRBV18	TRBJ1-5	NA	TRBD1	TGTGCCAGCTCACCTCTCCCACCCGGGACAGGGAATTTTGGCAATCAGCCCCAGCATTTT	CASSPLPPGTGNFGNQPQHF
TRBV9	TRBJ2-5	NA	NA	TGTGCCAGCAGCGTCTCCGGGGAGACCCAGTACTTC	CASSVSGETQYF
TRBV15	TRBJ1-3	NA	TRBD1	TGTGCCACCAGCAGAGAAGGACAGGGGGGAAACACCATATATTTT	CATSREGQGGNTIYF
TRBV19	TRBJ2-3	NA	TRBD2	TGTGCCAGTACTTGGACTAGCGCTAGCACAGATACGCAGTATTTT	CASTWTSASTDTQYF
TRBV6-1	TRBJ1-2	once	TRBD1	TGTGCCAGCAGTGACTTACCGGGACAGGGTTATGGCTACACCTTC	CASSDLPGQGYGYTF
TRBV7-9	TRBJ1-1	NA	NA	TGTGCCAGCAGCTTAGCTACAGGGGAAGCTTTCTTT	CASSLATGEAFF
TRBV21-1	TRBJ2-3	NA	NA	TGTGCCAGCAGCAAAAAGGAAGGGCCGCGGGCAGATACGCAGTATTTT	CASSKKEGPRADTQYF
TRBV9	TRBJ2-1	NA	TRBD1	TGTGCCAGCAGCTACACCCAGGACAGGGGGGCGCGCAATGAGCAGTTCTTC	CASSYTQDRGARNEQFF
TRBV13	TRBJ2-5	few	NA	TGTGCCAGCAGCCCAAGCGACTCCTCCCAAGAGACCCAGTACTTC	CASSPSDSSQETQYF
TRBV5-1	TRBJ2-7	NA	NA	TGCGCCAGCCATACAGGGCCCCCCTCCTACGAGCAGTACTTC	CASHTGPPSYEQYF
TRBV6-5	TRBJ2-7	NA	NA	TGTGCCAGCAGTTACTCAAGCGTCGGGACACACTACGAGCAGTACTTC	CASSYSSVGTHYEQYF
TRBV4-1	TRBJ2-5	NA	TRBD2	TGCGCCAGCAGCCAAGATCTTGAAAGCGGGAGGCCCCGTATACAGACCCAGTACTTC	CASSQDLESGRPRIQTQYF
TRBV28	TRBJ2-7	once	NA	TGTGCCAGCAGCGGACAGCTCTACGAGCAGTACTTC	CASSGQLYEQYF
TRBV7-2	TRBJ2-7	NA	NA	TGTGCCAGCAGCCTTGGGGGCGGGTCATACGAGCAGTACTTC	CASSLGGGSYEQYF
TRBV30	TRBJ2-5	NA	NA	TGTGCCTGGAGTGTACGCCGAGACCAAGAGACCCAGTACTTC	CAWSVRRDQETQYF
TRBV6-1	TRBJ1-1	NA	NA	TGTGCCAGCAGTGACGCCCGACTGCCCCTCCGAGCTTTCTTT	CASSDARLPLRAFF
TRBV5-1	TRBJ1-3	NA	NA	TGCGCCAGCAGCTTGACGGTCCCACTCTCTGGAAACACCATATATTTT	CASSLTVPLSGNTIYF
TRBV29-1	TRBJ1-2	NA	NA	TGCAGCGTTGAACGGACAGTCCATGGCTACACCTTC	CSVERTVHGYTF
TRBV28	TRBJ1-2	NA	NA	TGTGCCCCCAATGGCTACACCTTC	CAPNGYTF
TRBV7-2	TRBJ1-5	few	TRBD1	TGTGCCAGCAGCCCGACAGGGAATCAGCCCCAGCATTTT	CASSPTGNQPQHF
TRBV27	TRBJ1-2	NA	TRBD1	TGTGCCAGCAGTACCCAAGCGGCAGGGGGCTGGTATGGCTACACCTTC	CASSTQAAGGWYGYTF
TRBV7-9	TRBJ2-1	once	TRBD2	TGTGCCAGCAGCTCAAAACCGCATCACGGGAGGTCGTCCTACAATGAGCAGTTCTTC	CASSSKPHHGRSSYNEQFF
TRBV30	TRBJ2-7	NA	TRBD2	TGTGCCTGGAGGGTTACTAGCGGGAGCATCTACGAGCAGTACTTC	CAWRVTSGSIYEQYF
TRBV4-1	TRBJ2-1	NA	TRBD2	TGCGCCAGCAGCCAAGTAAGAGGAGGAGCGGGAGGTGAATTGTTCTTC	CASSQVRGGAGGELFF
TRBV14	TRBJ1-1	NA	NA	TGTGCCAGCAGCCAAGTCCAGGGGTCTAACACTGAAGCTTTCTTT	CASSQVQGSNTEAFF
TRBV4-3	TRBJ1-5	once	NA	TGCGCCAGCAGCCAAGATGGAGGGGTGGGGGGGGCGCATCAGCCCCAGCATTTT	CASSQDGGVGGAHQPQHF
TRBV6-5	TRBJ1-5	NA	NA	TGTGCCAGCAGTCCTACGATTGAGGGCAATCAGCCCCAGCATTTT	CASSPTIEGNQPQHF
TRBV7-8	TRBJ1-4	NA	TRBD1	TGTGCCAGCAGATTAGGGGGCTTAGAAAAACTGTTTTTT	CASRLGGLEKLFF
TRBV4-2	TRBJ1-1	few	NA	TGTGCCAGCAGCCAAGATCAGGGCCAGGGCGGCACTGAAGCTTTCTTT	CASSQDQGQGGTEAFF
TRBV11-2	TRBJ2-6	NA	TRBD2	TGTGCCAGCAGCTTAGAAACGGGACTAGCGGGAGTTGCTGGGGCCAACGTCCTGACTTTC	CASSLETGLAGVAGANVLTF
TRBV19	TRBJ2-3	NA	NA	TGTGCCAGTAGTAAAGCGGATGTTAGCACAGATACGCAGTATTTT	CASSKADVSTDTQYF
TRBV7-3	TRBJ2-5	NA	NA	TGTGCCAGCAGCCCCCCCGACCAAGAGACCCAGTACTTC	CASSPPDQETQYF
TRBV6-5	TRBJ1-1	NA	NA	TGTGCCAGCAGTACAGGGTGGTCTACTGAAGCTTTCTTT	CASSTGWSTEAFF
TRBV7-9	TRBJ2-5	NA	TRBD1	TGTGCCAGCAGCTTAATAACCGGGACAGAGGAGACCCAGTACTTC	CASSLITGTEETQYF
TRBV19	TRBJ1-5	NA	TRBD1	TGTGCCAGTAGGTACAGGGGTAGCAATCAGCCCCAGCATTTT	CASRYRGSNQPQHF
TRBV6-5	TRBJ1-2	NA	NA	TGTGCCAGCAGTTACTCGTTGACAGGCGACTATGGCTACACCTTC	CASSYSLTGDYGYTF
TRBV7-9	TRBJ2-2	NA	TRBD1	TGTGCCAGCAGCTACGGACAGGGAGGTTCCGGGGAGCTGTTTTTT	CASSYGQGGSGELFF
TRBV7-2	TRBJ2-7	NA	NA	TGTGCCAGCAGCTTTGACAGCGATCCCTCCTACGAGCAGTACTTC	CASSFDSDPSYEQYF
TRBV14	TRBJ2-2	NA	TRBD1	TGTGCCAGCAGCCAAACCGGACAGGGATGGGCCGGGGAGCTGTTTTTT	CASSQTGQGWAGELFF
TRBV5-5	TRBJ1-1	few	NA	TGTGCCAGCAGCCCGACAACATGGAACACTGAAGCTTTCTTT	CASSPTTWNTEAFF
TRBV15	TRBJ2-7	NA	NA	TGTGCCACCAGCAGAGATCGCGCTCGAGAGCAGTACTTC	CATSRDRAREQYF
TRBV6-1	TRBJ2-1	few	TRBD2	TGTGCCAGCAGTGACGGGACTAGCGGGAGGCATGAGCAGTTCTTC	CASSDGTSGRHEQFF
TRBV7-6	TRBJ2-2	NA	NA	TGTGCCAGCACCATCGAGGCAGGGGCGGGCGGGGAGCTGTTTTTT	CASTIEAGAGGELFF